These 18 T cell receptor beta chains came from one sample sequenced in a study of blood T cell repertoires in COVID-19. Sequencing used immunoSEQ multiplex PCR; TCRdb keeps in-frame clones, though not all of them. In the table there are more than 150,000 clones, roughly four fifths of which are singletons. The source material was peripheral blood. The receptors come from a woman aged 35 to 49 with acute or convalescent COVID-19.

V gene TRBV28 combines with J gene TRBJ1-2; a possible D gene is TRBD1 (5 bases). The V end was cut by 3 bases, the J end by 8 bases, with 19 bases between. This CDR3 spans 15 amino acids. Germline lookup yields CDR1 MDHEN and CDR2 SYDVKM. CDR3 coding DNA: TGTGCCAGCAGTTTGGGGCCAGGATGGGTGAAGGGCTACACCTTC. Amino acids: CASSLGPGWVKGYTF.

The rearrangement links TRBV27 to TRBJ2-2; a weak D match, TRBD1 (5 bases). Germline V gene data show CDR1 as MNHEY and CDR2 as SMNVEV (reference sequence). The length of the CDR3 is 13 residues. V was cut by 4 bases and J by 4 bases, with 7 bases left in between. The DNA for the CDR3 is TGTGCCAGCAGTTCCCAGGGCACCGGGGAGCTGTTTTTT. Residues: CASSSQGTGELFF.

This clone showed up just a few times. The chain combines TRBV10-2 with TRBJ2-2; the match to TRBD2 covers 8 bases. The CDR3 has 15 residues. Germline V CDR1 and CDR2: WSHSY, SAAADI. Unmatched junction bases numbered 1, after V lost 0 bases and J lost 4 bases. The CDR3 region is CASSESSGSTGELFF. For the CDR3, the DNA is TGCGCCAGCAGTGAGTCCAGCGGGAGCACCGGGGAGCTGTTTTTT.

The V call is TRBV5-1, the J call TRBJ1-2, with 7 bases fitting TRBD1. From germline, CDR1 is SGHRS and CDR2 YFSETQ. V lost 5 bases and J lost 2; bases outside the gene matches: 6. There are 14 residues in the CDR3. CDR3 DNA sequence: TGCGCCAGCAGACTCCAACAGGGGAACTATGGCTACACCTTC. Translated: CASRLQQGNYGYTF.

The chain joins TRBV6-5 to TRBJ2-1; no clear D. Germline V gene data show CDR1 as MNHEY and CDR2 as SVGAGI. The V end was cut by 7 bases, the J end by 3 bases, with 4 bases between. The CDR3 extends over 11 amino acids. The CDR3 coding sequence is TGTGCCAGCACCTTCTACAATGAGCAGTTCTTC. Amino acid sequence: CASTFYNEQFF.

DNA of the CDR3: TGTGCCAGCAGTGGACTGGGCACAGATACGCAGTATTTT. Its translation: CASSGLGTDTQYF. V gene TRBV2 combines with J gene TRBJ2-3; D not resolved. V was shortened by 4 bases and J by 1 base, with 6 bases between the two germline ends. This CDR3 region has 13 residues. Germline V gene sequence: CDR1 SNHLY, CDR2 FYNNEI.

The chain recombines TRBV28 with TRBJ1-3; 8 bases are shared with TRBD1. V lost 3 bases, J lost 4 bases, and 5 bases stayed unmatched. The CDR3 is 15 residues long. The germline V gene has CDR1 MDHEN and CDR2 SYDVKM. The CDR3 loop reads CASSLQGALGNTIYF. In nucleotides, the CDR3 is TGTGCCAGCAGTTTGCAGGGGGCCTTGGGAAACACCATATATTTT. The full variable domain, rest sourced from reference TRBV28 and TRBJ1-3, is DVKVTQSSRYLVKRTGEKVFLECVQDMDHENMFWYRQDPGLGLRLIYFSYDVKMKEKGDIPEGYSVSREKKERFSLILESASTNQTSMYLCASSLQGALGNTIYFGEGSWLTVV.

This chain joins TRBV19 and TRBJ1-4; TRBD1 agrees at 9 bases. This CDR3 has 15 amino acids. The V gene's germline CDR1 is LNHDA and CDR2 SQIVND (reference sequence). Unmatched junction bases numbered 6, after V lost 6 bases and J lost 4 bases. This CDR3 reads CASRRGQGSNEKLFF. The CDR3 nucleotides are TGTGCCAGTAGACGTGGACAGGGGAGTAATGAAAAACTGTTTTTT.

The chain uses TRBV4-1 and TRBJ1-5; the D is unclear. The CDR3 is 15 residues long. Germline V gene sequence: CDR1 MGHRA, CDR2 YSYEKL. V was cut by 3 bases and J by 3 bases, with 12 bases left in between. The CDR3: CASSQVGGANQPQHF. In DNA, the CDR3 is TGCGCCAGCAGCCAGGTCGGAGGAGCCAATCAGCCCCAGCATTTT.

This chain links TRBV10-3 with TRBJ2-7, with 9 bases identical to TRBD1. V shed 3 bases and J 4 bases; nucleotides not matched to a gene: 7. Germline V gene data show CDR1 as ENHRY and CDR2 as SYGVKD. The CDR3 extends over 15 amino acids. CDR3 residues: CAISDPGQGSYEQYF. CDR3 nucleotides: TGTGCCATCAGTGACCCGGGACAGGGATCGTACGAGCAGTACTTC.

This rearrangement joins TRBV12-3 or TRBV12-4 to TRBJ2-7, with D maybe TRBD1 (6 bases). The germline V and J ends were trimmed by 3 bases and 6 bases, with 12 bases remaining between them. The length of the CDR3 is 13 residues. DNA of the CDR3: TGTGCCAGCAGTTTGGGACACGCCGGCGAGCAGTACTTC. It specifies CASSLGHAGEQYF.

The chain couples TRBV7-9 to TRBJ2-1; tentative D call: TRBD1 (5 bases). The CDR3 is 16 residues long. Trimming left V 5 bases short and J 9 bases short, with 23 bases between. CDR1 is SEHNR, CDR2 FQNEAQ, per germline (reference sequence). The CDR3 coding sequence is TGTGCCAGCAGCCCTAAGCGACAGCACCGATTAAGTGAGCAGTTCTTC. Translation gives CASSPKRQHRLSEQFF.

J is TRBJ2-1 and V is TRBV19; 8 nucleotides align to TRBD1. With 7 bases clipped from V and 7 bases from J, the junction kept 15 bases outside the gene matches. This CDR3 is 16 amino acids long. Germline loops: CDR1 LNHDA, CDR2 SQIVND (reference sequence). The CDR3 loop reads CASNHFGTGRGNEQFF. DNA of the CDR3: TGTGCCAGTAACCACTTTGGGACAGGCCGTGGGAATGAGCAGTTCTTC. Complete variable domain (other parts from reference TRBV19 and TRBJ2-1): DGGITQSPKYLFRKEGQNVTLSCEQNLNHDAMYWYRQDPGQGLRLIYYSQIVNDFQKGDIAEGYSVSREKKESFPLTVTSAQKNPTAFYLCASNHFGTGRGNEQFFGPGTRLTVL.

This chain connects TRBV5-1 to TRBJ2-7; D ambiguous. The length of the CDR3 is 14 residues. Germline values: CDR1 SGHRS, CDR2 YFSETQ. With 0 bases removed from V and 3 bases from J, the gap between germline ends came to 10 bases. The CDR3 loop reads CASSLGAIGYEQYF. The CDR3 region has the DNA TGCGCCAGCAGCTTGGGGGCGATCGGCTACGAGCAGTACTTC.

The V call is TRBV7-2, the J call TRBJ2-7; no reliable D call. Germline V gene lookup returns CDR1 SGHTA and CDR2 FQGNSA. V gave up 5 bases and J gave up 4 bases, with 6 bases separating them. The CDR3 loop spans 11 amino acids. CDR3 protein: CASSREYEQYF. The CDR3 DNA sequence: TGTGCCAGCAGCCGCGAATACGAGCAGTACTTC. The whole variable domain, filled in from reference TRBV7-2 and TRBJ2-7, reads GAGVSQSPSNKVTEKGKDVELRCDPISGHTALYWYRQSLGQGLEFLIYFQGNSAPDKSGLPSDRFSAERTGGSVSTLTIQRTQQEDSAVYLCASSREYEQYFGPGTRLTVT.

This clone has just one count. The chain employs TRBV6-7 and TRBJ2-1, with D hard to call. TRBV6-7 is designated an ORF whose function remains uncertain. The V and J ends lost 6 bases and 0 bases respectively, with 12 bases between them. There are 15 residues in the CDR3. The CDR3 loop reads CASSKAAASYNEQFF. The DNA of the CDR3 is TGTGCCAGCAGCAAGGCGGCGGCCTCCTACAATGAGCAGTTCTTC.

DNA of the CDR3: TGTGCCAGCAGTTTTGTCAGAAATCAGCCCCAGCATTTT. Encoded protein: CASSFVRNQPQHF. The chain combines TRBV6-5 with TRBJ1-5; D not certain. V lost 4 bases to trimming and J lost 4 bases, with 8 bases between them. CDR1 is MNHEY and CDR2 is SVGAGI in the germline V gene. CDR3 length: 13 amino acids.

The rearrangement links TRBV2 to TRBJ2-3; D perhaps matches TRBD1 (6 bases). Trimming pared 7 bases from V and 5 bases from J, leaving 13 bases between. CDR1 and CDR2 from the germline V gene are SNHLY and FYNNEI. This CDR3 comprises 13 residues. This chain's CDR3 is CASTLGGRDTQYF. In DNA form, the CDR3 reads TGTGCCAGCACATTAGGGGGACGAGATACGCAGTATTTT.